Listed here are 17 T cell receptor beta chains from one sample, sequenced in a study of T cells in localized non-small cell lung cancer. Sequencing used immunoSEQ multiplex PCR; TCRdb keeps in-frame clones, though not all of them. Here the sample spans 70,000 to 90,000 clones, more than 70% being singletons. Sequenced here: peripheral blood, sampled before any cancer treatment. These receptors all come from a female donor of 60 years or more with stage I lung adenocarcinoma.

V usage is TRBV2 and J usage is TRBJ2-6, with 8 bases lining up with TRBD1. The CDR3 sequence is 17 residues long. Germline CDR1 reads SNHLY; CDR2 reads FYNNEI. Trimming at V came to 7 bases and at J to 0 bases, leaving 8 bases not matched to a gene. CDR3 sequence (DNA): TGTGCCAGCAATTCGCGACAGGGGCGCTCTGGGGCCAACGTCCTGACTTTC. Translation: CASNSRQGRSGANVLTF.

By sample share, this clone is medium-sized. CDR3 in DNA: TGTGCCAGCACTAGTAGAGGGAACAATGAGCAGTTCTTC. Its protein product is CASTSRGNNEQFF. The chain joins TRBV6-1 to TRBJ2-1, with a tentative D call TRBD2 (5 bases). Germline lookup yields CDR1 MNHNS and CDR2 SASEGT. Trimming left V 7 bases short and J 5 bases short, with 12 bases between. This CDR3 has 13 residues.

This chain joins TRBV29-1 and TRBJ2-3; D is undetermined. The V end was cut by 6 bases, the J end by 4 bases, with 14 bases between. This CDR3 comprises 13 residues. The germline V gene has CDR1 SQVTM and CDR2 ANQGSEA. CDR3 coding DNA: TGCAGCGTCGCCACCACAAGCGCAGATACGCAGTATTTT. The encoded protein is CSVATTSADTQYF.

The sample holds one count of this clone. This chain links TRBV2 with TRBJ2-7; the match to TRBD1 covers 7 bases. CDR1 is SNHLY, CDR2 FYNNEI, per germline. This CDR3 has 17 residues. The V gene end was trimmed by 4 bases and the J gene end by 0 bases; junction bases not matched to a gene: 12. The CDR3 nucleotides read TGTGCCAGCAGTGGAAATGTCGGACAGGTCTCCTCCTACGAGCAGTACTTC. Its protein is CASSGNVGQVSSYEQYF.

The rearrangement uses TRBV29-1 and TRBJ1-1; 7 nucleotides match TRBD1. This CDR3 spans 13 amino acids. Germline-derived CDR1 and CDR2 are SQVTM and ANQGSEA. With V trimmed by 7 bases and J by 0 bases, 5 bases remained unmatched. CDR3 amino acids: CSAITGVNTEAFF. CDR3 DNA sequence: TGCAGCGCCATTACAGGGGTGAACACTGAAGCTTTCTTT.

The J gene is TRBJ1-1, the V gene TRBV5-4; D is undetermined. V dropped 0 bases and J dropped 1 base, with 4 bases sitting between them. Germline CDR1 and CDR2: SGHNT and YYREEE (reference sequence). The CDR3 extends over 13 amino acids. The CDR3, as DNA: TGTGCCAGCAGCTTGGCAGGGAACACTGAAGCTTTCTTT. As protein: CASSLAGNTEAFF.

In DNA, the CDR3 is TGTGCCAGCAGCTTCCGGGACAAGGGTGCCTACGAGCAGTACTTC. Residues: CASSFRDKGAYEQYF. The rearrangement links TRBV13 to TRBJ2-7; D is possibly TRBD1 (6 bases). Germline V CDR1 and CDR2: PRHDT, FYEKMQ (reference sequence). V was shortened by 3 bases and J by 2 bases, with 14 bases between the two germline ends. The CDR3 runs 15 residues.

This rearrangement joins TRBV7-2 to TRBJ1-5; 11 bases agree with TRBD1. The J segment lost 0 bases and the V segment lost 4 bases, leaving 5 bases of the junction unmatched. Looked up from germline, CDR1 is SGHTA and CDR2 is FQGNSA. The CDR3 covers 17 residues. The CDR3 DNA reads as TGTGCCAGCAGCTCCGGGACAGGGGGAGTTAGCAATCAGCCCCAGCATTTT. Protein product: CASSSGTGGVSNQPQHF. The whole variable domain, filled in from reference TRBV7-2 and TRBJ1-5, reads GAGVSQSPSNKVTEKGKDVELRCDPISGHTALYWYRQSLGQGLEFLIYFQGNSAPDKSGLPSDRFSAERTGGSVSTLTIQRTQQEDSAVYLCASSSGTGGVSNQPQHFGDGTRLSIL.

The table lists this clone with a count of one. The rearrangement joins TRBV5-5 to TRBJ2-1; 9 bases fit TRBD1. This CDR3 is 15 amino acids long. V lost 3 bases and J lost 5; bases outside the gene matches: 6. Germline V gives CDR1 SGHKS, CDR2 YYEKEE (reference sequence). The DNA for the CDR3 is TGTGCCAGCAGCTGGGGGGACAGGGACAACAATGAGCAGTTCTTC. This gives the protein CASSWGDRDNNEQFF.

Details on this clone: The junction does not match germline at one end; this may be a read error. The chain couples TRBV30 to TRBJ1-3; tentatively, D is TRBD1 (6 bases). The CDR3 consists of 11 residues. CDR1 and CDR2 from the germline V gene are GTSNPN and SVGIG (reference sequence). The CDR3 nucleotides are TGTGCCTGGAGTACTGGGGACAAACCTTTTTTT. Amino acid sequence: CAWSTGDKPFF.

V and J are TRBV5-4 and TRBJ2-5, with 8 bases matching TRBD1. With 0 bases clipped from V and 5 bases from J, the junction kept 6 bases outside the gene matches. CDR1 is SGHNT, CDR2 YYREEE, per germline (reference sequence). This CDR3 is 15 amino acids long. This CDR3 is CASSLDRGTYETQYF. The CDR3 nucleotides are TGTGCCAGCAGCTTGGACAGGGGGACATACGAGACCCAGTACTTC. The complete variable domain, with remaining parts taken from reference TRBV5-4 and TRBJ2-5, reads ETGVTQSPTHLIKTRGQQVTLRCSSQSGHNTVSWYQQALGQGPQFIFQYYREEENGRGNFPPRFSGLQFPNYSSELNVNALELDDSALYLCASSLDRGTYETQYFGPGTRLLVL.

The CDR3 sequence: CSVFRLSPGGYGYTF. Written as DNA, the CDR3 is TGCAGCGTGTTCCGACTCTCCCCCGGGGGCTATGGCTACACCTTC. The chain recombines TRBV29-1 with TRBJ1-2; D is perhaps TRBD1 (5 bases). CDR1 SQVTM and CDR2 ANQGSEA come from the germline V gene. Deletions cut 6 bases from V and 4 bases from J, with 21 bases between. CDR3 length equals 15 residues.

The V and J genes are TRBV30 and TRBJ2-5; TRBD1 agrees at 12 bases. This CDR3 is 17 amino acids long. Germline trimming cut 4 bases from V and 4 bases from J; bases unmatched to any gene: 13. Germline assignment: CDR1 GTSNPN and CDR2 SVGIG (reference sequence). DNA of the CDR3: TGTGCCTGGACCGTCCCGGGACAGGGGGCTCTAAGAGAGACCCAGTACTTC. Its translation is CAWTVPGQGALRETQYF. The full variable domain, rest sourced from reference TRBV30 and TRBJ2-5, is SQTIHQWPATLVQPVGSPLSLECTVEGTSNPNLYWYRQAAGRGLQLLFYSVGIGQISSEVPQNLSASRPQDRQFILSSKKLLLSDSGFYLCAWTVPGQGALRETQYFGPGTRLLVL.

This chain uses TRBV9 with TRBJ2-3; D is perhaps TRBD1 (6 bases). This CDR3 spans 15 amino acids. Germline V CDR1 and CDR2: SGDLS, YYNGEE. Trimming took off 4 bases at V and 5 bases at J, with 17 bases between the two ends. The CDR3 sequence: CASSFGTLGVDTQYF. In DNA, the CDR3 is TGTGCCAGCAGCTTCGGGACACTCGGAGTAGATACGCAGTATTTT. The variable domain in full, with the rest retrieved from reference TRBV9 and TRBJ2-3, is DSGVTQTPKHLITATGQRVTLRCSPRSGDLSVYWYQQSLDQGLQFLIQYYNGEERAKGNILERFSAQQFPDLHSELNLSSLELGDSALYFCASSFGTLGVDTQYFGPGTRLTVL.

This sequence joins TRBV28 and TRBJ1-2; weak D call: TRBD1 (5 bases). Germline V gene data show CDR1 as MDHEN and CDR2 as SYDVKM. Trimming removed 3 bases from V and 5 bases from J, with 13 bases in between. The CDR3 loop spans 14 amino acids. CDR3 protein: CASSLGGLPYGYTF. The CDR3 DNA is TGTGCCAGCAGTTTGGGGGGACTTCCTTATGGCTACACCTTC.

This clone was seen a few times. The chain uses TRBV30 and TRBJ1-5; no reliable D call. Looked up from germline, CDR1 is GTSNPN and CDR2 is SVGIG (reference sequence). The V end was cut by 0 bases, the J end by 0 bases, with 9 bases between. The CDR3 extends over 15 amino acids. DNA of the CDR3: TGTGCCTGGAGTGTAGGTAGGAGTAGCAATCAGCCCCAGCATTTT. It specifies CAWSVGRSSNQPQHF.

V and J are TRBV14 and TRBJ1-1, with TRBD1 as a possible D gene (5 bases). V lost 4 bases and J lost 0, with 12 bases in between. The CDR3 totals 15 residues. Germline V CDR1 and CDR2: SGHDN, FVKESK. In nucleotides, the CDR3 is TGTGCCAGCAGCCCCGGGGGAGTTTTGAACACTGAAGCTTTCTTT. Its protein product is CASSPGGVLNTEAFF.